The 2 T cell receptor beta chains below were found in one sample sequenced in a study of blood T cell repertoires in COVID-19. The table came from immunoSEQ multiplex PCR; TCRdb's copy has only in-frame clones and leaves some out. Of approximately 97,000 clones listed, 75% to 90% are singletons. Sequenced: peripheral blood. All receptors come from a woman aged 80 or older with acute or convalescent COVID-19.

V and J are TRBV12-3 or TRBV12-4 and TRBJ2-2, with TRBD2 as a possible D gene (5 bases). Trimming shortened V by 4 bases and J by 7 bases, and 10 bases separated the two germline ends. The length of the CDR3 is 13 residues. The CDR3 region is CASSSRVVGELFF. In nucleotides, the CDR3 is TGTGCCAGCAGTTCGCGGGTAGTCGGGGAGCTGTTTTTT.

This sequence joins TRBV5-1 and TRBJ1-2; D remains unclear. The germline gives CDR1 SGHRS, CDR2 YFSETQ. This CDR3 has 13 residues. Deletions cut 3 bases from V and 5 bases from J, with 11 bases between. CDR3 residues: CASSSEGWYGYTF. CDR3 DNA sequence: TGCGCCAGCAGCTCTGAGGGATGGTATGGCTACACCTTC.